This is a list of T cell receptor beta chains from one sample in a study of cytotoxic CD8 clonotypes in ibrutinib-treated CLL. The method was immunoSEQ multiplex PCR; TCRdb's version includes in-frame clones alone and lacks a portion of them. Here the sample spans over 95,000 clones, 55% to 75% being singletons. The input for sequencing was PBMCs, taken after 24 months of ibrutinib treatment. Receptors originate from a human donor with chronic lymphocytic leukemia. The CDR3 runs from the conserved cysteine through the conserved F or W. Fields, in order: J gene, D gene, clone size, V gene, CDR3 DNA, CDR3 protein. D genes are given only for firm matches. Expanded clones are given a class, and other clones once, few, many or no size at all.

>TRBJ1-2|.|.|TRBV25-1
TGTGCCAGCAGTGCCCCCCTCGAGATCTATGGCTACACCTTC
CASSAPLEIYGYTF
>TRBJ2-5|.|.|TRBV9
TGTGCCAGCAGCTTCCCAGGGGGGGTCCAAGAGACCCAGTACTTC
CASSFPGGVQETQYF
>TRBJ2-7|TRBD1|.|TRBV7-2
TGTGCCAGCAGCACAGGGGGTGGCTACGAGCAGTACTTC
CASSTGGGYEQYF
>TRBJ2-7|TRBD2|.|TRBV9
TGTGCCAGCAGCGTAGGACCCGGTAGCGGGTACGAGCAGTACTTC
CASSVGPGSGYEQYF
>TRBJ1-2|.|few|TRBV7-2
TGTGCCAGCAGCCCGGACGGAAACTATGGCTACACCTTC
CASSPDGNYGYTF
>TRBJ1-1|TRBD1|.|TRBV6-6
TGTGCCAGCACCACCCCCAGGGGGGACACTGAAGCTTTCTTT
CASTTPRGDTEAFF
>TRBJ2-7|TRBD2|.|TRBV27
TGTGCCAGCAGTATCGGGACTAGCTACGAGCAGTACTTC
CASSIGTSYEQYF
>TRBJ2-7|TRBD2|.|TRBV2
TGTGCCAGCAAGGAACTAGCGGGGTACGAGCAGTACTTC
CASKELAGYEQYF
>TRBJ1-2|.|.|TRBV30
TGTGCCTGGAGTGTGTGGACAAACTATGGCTACACCTTC
CAWSVWTNYGYTF
>TRBJ2-1|TRBD1|.|TRBV19
TGTGCCAGTGAGGAACAGGGGATTAGGAATGAGCAGTTCTTC
CASEEQGIRNEQFF
>TRBJ1-6|TRBD1|.|TRBV5-1
TGCGCCAGCAGCTACGGACAGGGTCGTATTTCACCCCTCCACTTT
CASSYGQGRISPLHF
>TRBJ2-3|.|.|TRBV7-3
TGTGCCAGCAGCCCCGGGGACTTTAATGCAGATACGCAGTATTTT
CASSPGDFNADTQYF
>TRBJ2-2|.|.|TRBV4-3
TGCGCCAGCAGCCTAGCGACATTATACACCGGGGAGCTGTTTTTT
CASSLATLYTGELFF
>TRBJ2-3|TRBD1|.|TRBV7-9
TGTGCCAGCAGCTTGTGGACAGGGGGTACAGATACGCAGTATTTT
CASSLWTGGTDTQYF
>TRBJ2-7|.|.|TRBV9
TGTGCCAGCAGCGTAGAGGCCTACCGCGAGCAGTACTTC
CASSVEAYREQYF
>TRBJ1-5|.|.|TRBV6-1
TGTGCCAGCAGAAAAGATTATAGCAATCAGCCCCAGCATTTT
CASRKDYSNQPQHF
>TRBJ1-1|.|.|TRBV29-1
TGCAGCGTTGCTCAGGGGAACACTGAAGCTTTCTTT
CSVAQGNTEAFF
>TRBJ2-5|.|once|TRBV5-1
TGCGCCAGCAGCTCCGGGCGGGGCCAAGAGACCCAGTACTTC
CASSSGRGQETQYF
>TRBJ2-1|.|.|TRBV19
TGTGCCAGTAGTATAAGGGCCCTTGGGGGGGGCCAGTTCGTTGAGCAGTTCTTC
CASSIRALGGGQFVEQFF
>TRBJ1-2|.|.|TRBV30
TGTGCCTGGAGTTCCTATAAGACAAGCGGGTCCTATGGCTACACCTTC
CAWSSYKTSGSYGYTF
>TRBJ2-1|.|once|TRBV5-1
TGCGCCAGCAGCTTGTGGGGGAGCACCTACAATGAGCAGTTCTTC
CASSLWGSTYNEQFF
>TRBJ1-1|.|.|TRBV2
TGTGCCAGCGGGGCAGCCCTGGGCACTGAAGCTTTCTTT
CASGAALGTEAFF